One sample yielded the 5 T cell receptor beta chains listed below, sequenced in a study of OX40 agonist ivuxolimab in advanced cancers. The data were produced by immunoSEQ multiplex PCR, yet TCRdb's version contains in-frame clones alone and is incomplete. The sample shows about 18,000 clones, around three quarters of them seen only once. The sequencing used CD4+ or CD8+ T cells sorted from blood, collected in a trial of the OX40 agonist ivuxolimab. These receptors came from an adult with an advanced solid tumor such as melanoma, head and neck, liver or kidney cancer.

This clone showed up just a few times. The chain joins TRBV28 to TRBJ1-1; D is unresolved. Germline V gives CDR1 MDHEN, CDR2 SYDVKM. Trimming took 2 bases from V and 8 from J, leaving 12 bases between them. The CDR3 contains 13 residues. Here the CDR3 DNA reads TGTGCCAGCAGTTTAATGGCACGGCAAGAAGCTTTCTTT. As protein: CASSLMARQEAFF.

The genes are TRBV7-9 and TRBJ1-1; D unclear. This CDR3 contains 13 residues. The germline CDR1 and CDR2 sequences are SEHNR and FQNEAQ (reference sequence). V was pared by 2 bases and J by 1 base, with 5 bases between. In nucleotides, the CDR3 is TGTGCCAGCAGCTTAACAGAGAACACTGAAGCTTTCTTT. Residues: CASSLTENTEAFF.

The rearrangement joins TRBV9 to TRBJ2-1, with 10 nucleotides matching TRBD2. This CDR3 is 15 amino acids long. CDR1 and CDR2 from the germline V gene are SGDLS and YYNGEE. The V segment lost 3 bases and the J segment 8 bases; nucleotides outside the gene matches: 8. The chain's CDR3 is CASSGSGRNTDEQFF. CDR3 DNA: TGTGCCAGCAGCGGTAGCGGGAGGAATACAGATGAGCAGTTCTTC.

This chain links TRBV4-3 with TRBJ2-5; D may correspond to TRBD1 or TRBD2 (5 bases each). This CDR3 region has 15 residues. V lost 3 bases to trimming and J lost 5 bases, with 16 bases between them. Germline V lookup: CDR1 LGHNA, CDR2 YSLEER. CDR3 amino acids: CASSHDPGPEETQYF. For the CDR3, the DNA is TGCGCCAGCAGCCACGACCCGGGACCCGAGGAGACCCAGTACTTC.

The V and J genes are TRBV2 and TRBJ2-1, with 10 bases identical to TRBD2. CDR1 is SNHLY, CDR2 FYNNEI, per germline. J gave up 8 bases and V 6 bases, and 16 bases lay outside the gene matches. The CDR3 totals 17 residues. CDR3 coding DNA: TGTGCCAGCAGAGGGACCCGAGAGCGGGAGGGCTGGTATGAGCAGTTCTTC. It translates to CASRGTREREGWYEQFF.